This T cell receptor beta chain stems from a study of blood T cells in healthy people across ages (dated by TCRdb to the mid-2010s). Background for the entire study: In model experiments, template switching captured about one uniquely barcoded TCR beta cDNA molecule for every two T cells. Using deep sequencing normalized with unique cDNA molecular identifiers, the study measured how TCR beta repertoire diversity changes with age. Donors were grouped into four age groups: young (average 16 years), middle-aged (39), aged (around 56) and long-lived (around 82). To avoid experimental bias, donors of different ages were randomly spread across the sequencing lanes. Using the same blood draw, the study looked at two additional independent replicas of 1 million unique cDNA reads for two donors, one aged 18 to 30 and the other aged 80 or older.

Libraries were constructed by 5' RACE. Instrument used: Illumina HiSeq 2500. A second about 6 to 11 cycle PCR used a sample-barcoded 5' primer and a J-beta primer mix. Each TCR beta cDNA molecule received a unique molecular identifier from a template-switch 5' adaptor carrying 12 random nucleotides. At least 3 million CDR3-containing paired-end reads were obtained from each sample. First-strand cDNA was synthesized from all RNA with the Mint cDNA synthesis kit, primed by a TRBC-specific oligonucleotide. After uracil-DNA glycosylase treatment, a first 18-cycle PCR used universal primers M1SS and BC2_uni_R on all cDNA. Per the source publication's procedure: For normalization, 1 million high-quality reads, each with a distinct molecular identifier, were randomly selected from each sample. Reads with shared molecular identifiers were discarded instead of being binned into consensus sequences. MiTCR, set to a Q25 quality threshold and the strictest error-elimination algorithm, was used for CDR3 identification, clonotype clustering and error correction. A nonparametric unseen species model with Euler transformation was used to estimate lower-bound total TCR beta diversity. The public reads were reprocessed in TCRdb via fastp at Q25 and MiXCR, keeping in-frame beta chains. CDR3 protein duplicates are merged, each entry listing the most common genes and DNA. The V and J calls were not made by the authors but by TCRdb's processing. This sample lists 1.5 million to 2 million distinct CDR3 sequences; roughly 27% were detected once. The ten biggest clones cover around 7.7% of the sample.

The germline V gene (reference sequence) yields MNHNY for CDR1 and SVGAGI for CDR2. The CDR3 runs 14 residues from the cysteine to the phenylalanine. Only the CDR3 region is kept as DNA, spanning 42 bases read in frame from base 1. V gives up 8 bases and J gives up 0 bases, and the segment between their germline ends measures 14 bases. Donors were about 36 systemically healthy Caucasian individuals from Russia aged about 6 to 100 years. Around 10 milliliters of peripheral blood were drawn from each donor into EDTA-treated Vacutainer tubes. Ficoll-Paque density-gradient centrifugation was used to isolate PBMCs, with at least 6 million obtained per sample. Total RNA was extracted from PBMCs with Trizol reagent, with at least 6 micrograms obtained per sample. Naive CD45RAhigh/CD27high T cell percentages were measured by flow cytometry on a PBMC aliquot from every donor. Overall results and qualifications from the work: There was a strong correlation between observed TCR beta diversity and the percentage of naive T cells measured by flow cytometry. Estimates of total diversity from one million sequenced T cells were regarded as lower bounds and underestimates. Since profiling was done on bulk unsorted PBMCs, naive and antigen-experienced compartments could not be conclusively compared. Observed TCR beta diversity per million T cells fell roughly linearly with age, and a significant reduction was already apparent by age about 38. Because the CMV infection status of the donors was unknown, age-related changes in expanded clonotypes may potentially have been confounded. Compared with the aged group, the long-lived group had more naive CD4+ T cells, fewer expanded clones and increased TCR diversity, suggesting age selection.

This clonotype was observed many times. Its specific antigen is unknown. No much larger clone is present one base from it, and per-base qualities are unavailable. The sequencing input was blood. The receptor chain draws on TRBV6-6 and TRBJ2-7; a tentative D call is TRBD2 (6 bases match). The receptor comes from a woman in her thirties in good health. The DNA sequence is given as TGTGCCAGCCGTCCGGGGGACTCCTCCTACGAGCAGTACTTC. Translation gives CASRPGDSSYEQYF.